The clone carrying this TCR beta chain occurred a few times. As yet, its antigen is unknown. The isolated RNA, all of it, was reverse transcribed, so expressed TCRB transcripts were what got sequenced. Profiled with immunoSEQ multiplex PCR; TCRdb holds only in-frame clones, not every one. The sample contains under 300,000 clones, around 14% of which appear only once. Trimming pared 0 bases from V and 7 bases from J, leaving 11 bases between. This CDR3 contains 13 residues. CDR1 is SGHRS and CDR2 is YFSETQ in the germline V gene. These data originate in a study of beta chain features in type 1 diabetes. CD4+ naive, central memory, regulatory and stem cell-like memory subsets were isolated by sorting on CD45RO/CCR7/CD25/CD127/CD95/CD27. General study findings and limits: Among patients with Type 1 diabetes, TCRB CDR3s were moderately but significantly shorter in every one of the four CD4+ subsets.

This chain joins TRBV5-1 and TRBJ2-7, with TRBD1 as a possible D gene (6 bases). The clonotype originates from a man in his thirties or forties with type 1 diabetes. Material for sequencing was naive CD4+ T cells from blood. Here the CDR3 reads CASSLAGDREQYF. The CDR3 nucleotides are TGCGCCAGCAGCTTGGCCGGAGACAGGGAGCAGTACTTC.